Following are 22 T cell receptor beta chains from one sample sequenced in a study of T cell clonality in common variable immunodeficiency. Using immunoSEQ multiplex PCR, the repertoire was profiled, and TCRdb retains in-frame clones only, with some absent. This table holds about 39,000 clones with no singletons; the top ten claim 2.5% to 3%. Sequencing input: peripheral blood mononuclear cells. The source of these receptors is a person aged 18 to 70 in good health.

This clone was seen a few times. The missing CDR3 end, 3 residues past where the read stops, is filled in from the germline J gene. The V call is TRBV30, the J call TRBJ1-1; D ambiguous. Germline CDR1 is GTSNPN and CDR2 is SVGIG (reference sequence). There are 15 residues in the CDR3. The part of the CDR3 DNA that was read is TGTGCCTGGAGTCCCCTTACGGGTGCCCCCTACGAG. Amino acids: CAWSPLTGAPYE. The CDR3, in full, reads CAWSPLTGAPYEAFF.

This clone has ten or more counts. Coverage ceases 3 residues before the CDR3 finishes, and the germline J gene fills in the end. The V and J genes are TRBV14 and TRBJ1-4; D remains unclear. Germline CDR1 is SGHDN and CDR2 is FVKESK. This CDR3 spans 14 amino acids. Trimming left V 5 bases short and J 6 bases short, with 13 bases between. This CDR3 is CASSSRQIDEKLFF. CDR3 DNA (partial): TGTGCCAGCAGCAGCAGGCAGATAGATGAAAAA.

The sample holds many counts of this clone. Here the CDR3 reads CASSWTSGSVEQFF. CDR3 bases read: TGTGCCAGCAGCTGGACTAGCGGGAGTGTTGAG. The chain is built from TRBV7-2 and TRBJ2-1, with 13 bases fitting TRBD2. The read ends 3 residues early relative to the CDR3; the germline J gene fills the gap. This CDR3 comprises 14 residues. J lost 9 bases, V lost 4 bases, and 3 bases had no gene match. Germline V CDR1 and CDR2: SGHTA, FQGNSA.

This CDR3 is CASSLAGQGDSPLHF. Partial CDR3 DNA: TGTGCCAGCAGCTTAGCCGGACAGGGGGATTCACCC. The rearrangement joins TRBV7-9 to TRBJ1-6; 10 nucleotides match TRBD1. From the germline J gene comes the end of the CDR3, since the read stops 3 residues before it. This CDR3 is 15 amino acids long. CDR1 and CDR2 from the germline V gene are SEHNR and FQNEAQ (reference sequence). V shed 0 bases, J shed 8 bases, and the junction held 1 base outside the gene matches.

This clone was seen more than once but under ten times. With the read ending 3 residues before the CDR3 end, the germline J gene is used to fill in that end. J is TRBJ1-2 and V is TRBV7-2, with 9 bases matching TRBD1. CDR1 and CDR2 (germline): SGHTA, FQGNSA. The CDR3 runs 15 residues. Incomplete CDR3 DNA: TGTGCCAGCAGTACCCGGACAGGGGCAACCTACGAC. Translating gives CASSTRTGATYD. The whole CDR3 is CASSTRTGATYDYTF.

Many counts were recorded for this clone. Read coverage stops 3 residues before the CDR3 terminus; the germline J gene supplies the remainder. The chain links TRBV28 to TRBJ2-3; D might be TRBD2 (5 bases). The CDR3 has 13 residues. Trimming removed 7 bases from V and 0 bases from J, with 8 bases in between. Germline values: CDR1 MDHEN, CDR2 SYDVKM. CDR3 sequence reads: CASNSGSTDTQYF. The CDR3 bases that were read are TGTGCCAGCAATTCGGGGAGCACAGATACG. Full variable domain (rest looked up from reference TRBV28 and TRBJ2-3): DVKVTQSSRYLVKRTGEKVFLECVQDMDHENMFWYRQDPGLGLRLIYFSYDVKMKEKGDIPEGYSVSREKKERFSLILESASTNQTSMYLCASNSGSTDTQYFGPGTRLTVL.

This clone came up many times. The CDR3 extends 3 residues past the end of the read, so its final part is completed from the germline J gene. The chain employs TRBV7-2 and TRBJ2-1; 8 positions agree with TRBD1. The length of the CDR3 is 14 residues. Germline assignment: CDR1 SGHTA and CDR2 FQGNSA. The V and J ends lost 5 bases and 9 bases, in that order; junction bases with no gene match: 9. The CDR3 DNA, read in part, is TGTGCCAGCAGCCGCGGACAGGGTAATAGTGAG. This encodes CASSRGQGNSE. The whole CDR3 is CASSRGQGNSEQFF.

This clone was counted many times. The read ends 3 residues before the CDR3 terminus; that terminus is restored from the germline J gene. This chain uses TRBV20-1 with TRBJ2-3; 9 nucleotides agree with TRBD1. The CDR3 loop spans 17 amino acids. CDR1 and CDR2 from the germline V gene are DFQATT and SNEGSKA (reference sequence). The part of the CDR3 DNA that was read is TGCAGTGCTAGGACGGGACAGGGATGGGGACTACAAGAGACG. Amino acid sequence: CSARTGQGWGLQET. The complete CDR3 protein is CSARTGQGWGLQETQYF.

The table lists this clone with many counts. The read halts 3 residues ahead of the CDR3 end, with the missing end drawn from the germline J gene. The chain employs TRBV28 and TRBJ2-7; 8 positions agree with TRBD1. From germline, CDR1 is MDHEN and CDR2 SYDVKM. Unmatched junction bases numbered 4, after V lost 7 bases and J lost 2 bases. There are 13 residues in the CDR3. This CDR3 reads CASKRTGTYEQYF. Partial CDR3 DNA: TGTGCCAGCAAGAGGACAGGGACCTACGAG.

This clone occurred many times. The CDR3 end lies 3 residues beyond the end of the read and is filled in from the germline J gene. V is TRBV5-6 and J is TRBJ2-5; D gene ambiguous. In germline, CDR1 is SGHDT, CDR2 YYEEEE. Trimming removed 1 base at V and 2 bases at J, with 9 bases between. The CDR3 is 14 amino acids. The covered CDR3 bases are TGTGCCAGCAGCTTGTATCAGCGTCAAGAGACC. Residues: CASSLYQRQET. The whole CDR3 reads CASSLYQRQETQYF.

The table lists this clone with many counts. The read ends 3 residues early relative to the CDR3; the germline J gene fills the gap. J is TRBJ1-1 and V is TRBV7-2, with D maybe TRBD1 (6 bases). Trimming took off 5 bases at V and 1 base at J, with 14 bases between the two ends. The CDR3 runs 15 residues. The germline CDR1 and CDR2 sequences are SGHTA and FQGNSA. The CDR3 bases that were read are TGTGCCAGCAGCCCCCCGACAGGAAAGAACACTGAA. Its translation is CASSPPTGKNTE. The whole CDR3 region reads CASSPPTGKNTEAFF.

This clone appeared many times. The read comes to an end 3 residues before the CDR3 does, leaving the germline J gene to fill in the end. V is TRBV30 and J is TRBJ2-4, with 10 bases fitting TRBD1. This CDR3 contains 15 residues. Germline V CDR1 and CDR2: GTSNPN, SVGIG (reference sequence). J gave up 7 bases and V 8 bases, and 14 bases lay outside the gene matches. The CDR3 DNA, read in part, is TGTGCCAGCATGGGACAGGGGCCCCTCTTTAACATT. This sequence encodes CASMGQGPLFNI. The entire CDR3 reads CASMGQGPLFNIQYF.

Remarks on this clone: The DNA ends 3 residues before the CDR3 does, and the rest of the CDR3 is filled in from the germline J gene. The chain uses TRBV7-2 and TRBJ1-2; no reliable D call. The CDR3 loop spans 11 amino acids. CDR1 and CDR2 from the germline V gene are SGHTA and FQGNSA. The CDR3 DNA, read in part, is TGTGCCAGCAGCGCAAACAATGAC. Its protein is CASSANND. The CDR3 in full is CASSANNDYTF.

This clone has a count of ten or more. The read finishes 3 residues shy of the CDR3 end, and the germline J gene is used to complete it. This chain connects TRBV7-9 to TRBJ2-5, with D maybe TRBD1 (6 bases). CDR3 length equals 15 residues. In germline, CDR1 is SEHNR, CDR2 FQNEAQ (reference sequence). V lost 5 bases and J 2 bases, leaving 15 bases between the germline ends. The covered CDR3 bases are TGTGCCAGCAGCAAGAACTCAGGGGAGCAAGAGACC. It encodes CASSKNSGEQET. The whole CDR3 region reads CASSKNSGEQETQYF. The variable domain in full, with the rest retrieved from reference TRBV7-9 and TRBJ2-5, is DTGVSQNPRHKITKRGQNVTFRCDPISEHNRLYWYRQTLGQGPEFLTYFQNEAQLEKSRLLSDRFSAERPKGSFSTLEIQRTEQGDSAMYLCASSKNSGEQETQYFGPGTRLLVL.

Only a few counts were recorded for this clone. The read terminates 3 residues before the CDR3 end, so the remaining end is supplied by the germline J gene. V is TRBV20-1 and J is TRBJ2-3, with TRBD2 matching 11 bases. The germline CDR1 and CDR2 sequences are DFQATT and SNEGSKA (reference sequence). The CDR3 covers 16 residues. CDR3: CSARLAGGPMRETQYF. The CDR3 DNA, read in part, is TGCAGTGCTAGGTTAGCGGGAGGGCCGATGAGAGAGACG.

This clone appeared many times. CDR3 DNA, as far as it was read: TGTGCCAGTAGTATCAGGGGAGAGACC. It specifies CASSIRGET. The full CDR3 protein is CASSIRGETQYF. The gene calls are TRBV19 and TRBJ2-5; the D gene is possibly TRBD1 (6 bases). Coverage ceases 3 residues before the CDR3 finishes, and the germline J gene fills in the end. V lost 3 bases and J lost 4, with 6 bases in between. This CDR3 spans 12 amino acids. Per germline, CDR1 LNHDA and CDR2 SQIVND (reference sequence). Full variable domain (missing parts from reference TRBV19 and TRBJ2-5): DGGITQSPKYLFRKEGQNVTLSCEQNLNHDAMYWYRQDPGQGLRLIYYSQIVNDFQKGDIAEGYSVSREKKESFPLTVTSAQKNPTAFYLCASSIRGETQYFGPGTRLLVL.

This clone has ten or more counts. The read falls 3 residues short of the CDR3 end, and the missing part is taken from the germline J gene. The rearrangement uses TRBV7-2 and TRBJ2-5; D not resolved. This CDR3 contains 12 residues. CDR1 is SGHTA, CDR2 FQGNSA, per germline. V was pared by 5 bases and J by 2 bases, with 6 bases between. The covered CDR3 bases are TGTGCCAGCAGCGGGCCGCAAGAGACC. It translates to CASSGPQET. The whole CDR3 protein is CASSGPQETQYF.

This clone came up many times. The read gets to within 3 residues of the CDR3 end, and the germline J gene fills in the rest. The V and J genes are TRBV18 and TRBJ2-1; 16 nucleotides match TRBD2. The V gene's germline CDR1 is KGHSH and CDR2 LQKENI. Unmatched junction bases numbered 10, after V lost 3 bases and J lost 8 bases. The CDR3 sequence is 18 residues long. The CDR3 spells CASSPGLAGGPVPDEQFF. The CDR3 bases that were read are TGTGCCAGCTCACCGGGACTAGCGGGAGGGCCAGTCCCGGATGAG.

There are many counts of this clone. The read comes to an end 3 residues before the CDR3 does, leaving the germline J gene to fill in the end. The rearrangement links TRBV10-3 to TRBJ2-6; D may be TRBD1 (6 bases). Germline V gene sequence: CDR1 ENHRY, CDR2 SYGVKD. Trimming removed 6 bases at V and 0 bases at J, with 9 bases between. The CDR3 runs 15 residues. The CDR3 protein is CAISGQLSGANVLTF. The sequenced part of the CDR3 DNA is TGTGCCATCAGCGGACAGCTCTCTGGGGCCAACGTC.

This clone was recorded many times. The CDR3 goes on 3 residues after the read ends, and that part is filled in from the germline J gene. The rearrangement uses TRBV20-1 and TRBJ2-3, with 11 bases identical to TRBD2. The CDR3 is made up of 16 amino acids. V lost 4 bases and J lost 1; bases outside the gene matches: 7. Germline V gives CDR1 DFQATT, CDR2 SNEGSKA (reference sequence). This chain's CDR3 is CSAKGLAGSRTDTQYF. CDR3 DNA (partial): TGCAGTGCTAAAGGACTAGCGGGCTCCCGCACAGATACG.

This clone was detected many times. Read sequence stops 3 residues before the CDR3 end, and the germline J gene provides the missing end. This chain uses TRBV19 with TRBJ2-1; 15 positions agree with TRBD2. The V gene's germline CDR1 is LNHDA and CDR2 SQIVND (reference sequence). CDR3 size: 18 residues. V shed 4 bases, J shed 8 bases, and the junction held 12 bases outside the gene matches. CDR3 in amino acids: CASSRGLAGGSMVDEQFF. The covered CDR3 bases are TGTGCCAGTAGTAGGGGACTAGCGGGAGGTAGTATGGTCGATGAG.

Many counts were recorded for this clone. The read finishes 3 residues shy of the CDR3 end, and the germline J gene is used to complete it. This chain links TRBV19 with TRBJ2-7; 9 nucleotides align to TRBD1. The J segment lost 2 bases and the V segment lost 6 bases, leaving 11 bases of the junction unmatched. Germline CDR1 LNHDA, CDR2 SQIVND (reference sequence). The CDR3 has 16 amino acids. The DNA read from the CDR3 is TGTGCCAGTAGCCACTTCGGACAGGGGCAGACCTACGAG. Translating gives CASSHFGQGQTYE. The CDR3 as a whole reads CASSHFGQGQTYEQYF.